One and the same sample provided the 17 T cell receptor beta chains below, sequenced in a study of shared clonotypes between healthy human individuals. TCRdb's table, derived via immunoSEQ multiplex PCR, lists solely in-frame clones and lacks some. The table records around 95,000 clones, around half of them present only once. The material sequenced was PBMCs. The receptors stem from a woman between 35 and 50 years old in good health. Some clones in this sample may be carry-over from other donors' samples.

This chain connects TRBV19 to TRBJ2-7, with D possibly TRBD1 on 5 matching bases. This CDR3 spans 13 amino acids. Trimming removed 5 bases from V and 4 bases from J, with 12 bases in between. The germline gives CDR1 LNHDA, CDR2 SQIVND (reference sequence). CDR3 sequence (DNA): TGTGCCAGTAGTCTAGGCAGGGCTTACGAGCAGTACTTC. Translating gives CASSLGRAYEQYF.

The chain combines TRBV7-9 with TRBJ2-3; the D gene is possibly TRBD2 (6 bases). Germline lookup yields CDR1 SEHNR and CDR2 FQNEAQ (reference sequence). The CDR3 runs to 16 residues. V was trimmed by 1 base and J by 6 bases, leaving 17 bases between them. This CDR3 is CASSLGGRERSDTQYF. The CDR3 coding sequence is TGTGCCAGCAGCTTAGGGGGACGGGAGAGGTCGGATACGCAGTATTTT.

This clone was seen many times. The rearrangement uses TRBV19 and TRBJ2-1; TRBD2 matches 14 bases. Losses at the gene ends were 9 bases for V and 16 bases for J; bases not matched to a gene: 23. There are 17 residues in the CDR3. Germline V gene lookup returns CDR1 LNHDA and CDR2 SQIVND (reference sequence). CDR3 sequence (DNA): TGTGCCAGCGGTTCGATCCCAACCGGACTAGCGGGAGGTCCCGTCTTCTTC. It yields the protein CASGSIPTGLAGGPVFF. Complete variable domain (other parts from reference TRBV19 and TRBJ2-1): DGGITQSPKYLFRKEGQNVTLSCEQNLNHDAMYWYRQDPGQGLRLIYYSQIVNDFQKGDIAEGYSVSREKKESFPLTVTSAQKNPTAFYLCASGSIPTGLAGGPVFFGPGTRLTVL.

Ten or more counts support this clone. This sequence joins TRBV5-4 and TRBJ2-3; 7 positions match TRBD2. The junction had 3 bases not matched to a gene; V was cut back by 0 bases and J by 2 bases. Germline V CDR1 and CDR2: SGHNT, YYREEE (reference sequence). The CDR3 length is 15 residues. The CDR3 loop reads CASSLGGRVTDTQYF. The CDR3 DNA reads as TGTGCCAGCAGCTTGGGTGGGAGGGTCACAGATACGCAGTATTTT.

The rearrangement uses TRBV28 and TRBJ2-5; 7 positions match TRBD2. Judging by the DNA end, TRBJ2-7 fits better; the J call may be wrong. The CDR3 has 14 residues. In germline, CDR1 is MDHEN, CDR2 SYDVKM. This chain's CDR3 is CASSLRLGEGEQYF. CDR3 DNA sequence: TGTGCCAGCAGTTTAAGGCTAGGGGAGGGCGAGCAGTACTTC.

The CDR3 DNA reads as TGTGCCAGTAGTATGGGGCAGGTCAGTCAGCCCCAGCATTTT. Encoded protein: CASSMGQVSQPQHF. The rearrangement joins TRBV19 to TRBJ1-5; D perhaps matches TRBD1 (5 bases). Germline V gene lookup returns CDR1 LNHDA and CDR2 SQIVND (reference sequence). Deletions cut 3 bases from V and 6 bases from J, with 12 bases between. CDR3 length: 14 amino acids.

The rearrangement links TRBV4-1 to TRBJ2-5; D call uncertain. The J call may be wrong; the DNA end is better matched by TRBJ2-7. This CDR3 comprises 14 residues. The germline gives CDR1 MGHRA, CDR2 YSYEKL. CDR3 nucleotide sequence: TGCGCCAGCAGCCAAGTAGTCAGCTCCTACGAGCAGTACTTC. This gives the protein CASSQVVSSYEQYF.

This clone was counted ten times or more. The chain employs TRBV5-4 and TRBJ2-5; D may be TRBD2 (6 bases). This CDR3 has 16 residues. CDR1 is SGHNT and CDR2 is YYREEE in the germline V gene (reference sequence). V was trimmed by 0 bases and J by 2 bases, leaving 14 bases between them. The CDR3 protein is CASSLDGGMGQETQYF. CDR3 DNA: TGTGCCAGCAGCTTGGACGGCGGGATGGGGCAAGAGACCCAGTACTTC.

Comments on this clone: Only one base separates this from a far larger clonotype, so it likely reflects a read error. The chain combines TRBV20-1 with TRBJ1-4, with D uncertain. Germline V gives CDR1 DFQATT, CDR2 SNEGSKA (reference sequence). CDR3 length: 11 residues. CDR3 residues: CSATDNEELFF. CDR3 DNA: TGCAGTGCCACGGATAATGAAGAACTGTTTTTT.

With respect to this clone: A much larger clone lies a single base off, so this may be a read error. Other DNA sequences in this specimen translate into the identical CDR3. V and J are TRBV15 and TRBJ2-3, with D hard to call. Trimming cost V 3 bases and J 6 bases, with 16 bases left between them. The CDR3 sequence is 15 residues long. Germline V gene lookup returns CDR1 LNHNV and CDR2 YYDKDF (reference sequence). CDR3 sequence: CATSSANDPTDTQYF. The CDR3 DNA reads TGTGCCACCAGCAGTGCGAATGACCCCACGGATACGCAGTATTTT. Based on the CDR3 plus reference TRBV15 and TRBJ2-3, the full variable domain is DAMVIQNPRYQVTQFGKPVTLSCSQTLNHNVMYWYQQKSSQAPKLLFHYYDKDFNNEADTPDNFQSRRPNTSFCFLDIRSPGLGDTAMYLCATSSANDPTDTQYFGPGTRLTVL.

This clone came up a few times. The V and J genes are TRBV28 and TRBJ2-7, with 10 bases aligning to TRBD2. The V gene end was trimmed by 6 bases and the J gene end by 2 bases; junction bases not matched to a gene: 4. Germline CDR1 MDHEN, CDR2 SYDVKM. This CDR3 region has 14 residues. The CDR3 DNA reads TGTGCCAGCAGACGGACTAGCGGAACCTACGAGCAGTACTTC. Residues: CASRRTSGTYEQYF.

In DNA form, the CDR3 reads TGCAGCGTCGTCGGACAGGGGGCTTCCAACTATGGCTACACCTTC. Translating gives CSVVGQGASNYGYTF. This chain links TRBV29-1 with TRBJ1-2; 11 positions agree with TRBD1. The junction had 8 bases not matched to a gene; V was cut back by 6 bases and J by 2 bases. This CDR3 has 15 residues. Germline CDR1 reads SQVTM; CDR2 reads ANQGSEA.

The CDR3 DNA reads as TGCAGCGTCGCACTCCAGACAGGGTCCTATGGCTACACCTTC. It specifies CSVALQTGSYGYTF. The chain employs TRBV29-1 and TRBJ1-2; 7 nucleotides agree with TRBD1. The CDR3 sequence is 14 residues long. The trim removed 6 bases at V and 4 bases at J, leaving 11 bases unmatched. Germline V lookup: CDR1 SQVTM, CDR2 ANQGSEA.

This clone turned up a few times. The chain links TRBV19 to TRBJ1-1, with 9 nucleotides matching TRBD1. The V gene's germline CDR1 is LNHDA and CDR2 SQIVND (reference sequence). CDR3 length: 13 amino acids. The junction had 7 bases not matched to a gene; V was cut back by 8 bases and J by 6 bases. CDR3 coding DNA: TGTGCCAGTGTTAACAGGGGGCAGGCTGAAGCTTTCTTT. This sequence encodes CASVNRGQAEAFF.

This clone was observed at least ten times. The J gene is TRBJ1-5, the V gene TRBV4-3, with 7 bases that match TRBD1. The J segment lost 5 bases and the V segment lost 0 bases, leaving 7 bases of the junction unmatched. Germline V gene sequence: CDR1 LGHNA, CDR2 YSLEER. This CDR3 comprises 16 residues. CDR3 coding DNA: TGCGCCAGCAGCCAAGATTCGAGACAGGGTTATCAGCCCCAGCATTTT. This encodes CASSQDSRQGYQPQHF.

The J gene is TRBJ1-4, the V gene TRBV11-2, with D perhaps TRBD1 (6 bases). The CDR3 is 16 residues long. Looked up from germline, CDR1 is SGHAT and CDR2 is FQNNGV. The germline V and J ends were trimmed by 2 bases and 2 bases, with 12 bases remaining between them. CDR3: CASSLFGGPTNEKLFF. In nucleotides, the CDR3 is TGTGCCAGCAGCTTATTTGGGGGGCCGACTAATGAAAAACTGTTTTTT.

The rearrangement uses TRBV28 and TRBJ2-3; TRBD1 matches 10 bases. CDR1 is MDHEN, CDR2 SYDVKM, per germline. Trimming took 7 bases from V and 2 from J; bases not matched to a gene: 6. CDR3 size: 15 residues. This chain's CDR3 is CASKPGTGDTDTQYF. CDR3 DNA: TGTGCCAGCAAGCCCGGGACAGGGGACACAGATACGCAGTATTTT.